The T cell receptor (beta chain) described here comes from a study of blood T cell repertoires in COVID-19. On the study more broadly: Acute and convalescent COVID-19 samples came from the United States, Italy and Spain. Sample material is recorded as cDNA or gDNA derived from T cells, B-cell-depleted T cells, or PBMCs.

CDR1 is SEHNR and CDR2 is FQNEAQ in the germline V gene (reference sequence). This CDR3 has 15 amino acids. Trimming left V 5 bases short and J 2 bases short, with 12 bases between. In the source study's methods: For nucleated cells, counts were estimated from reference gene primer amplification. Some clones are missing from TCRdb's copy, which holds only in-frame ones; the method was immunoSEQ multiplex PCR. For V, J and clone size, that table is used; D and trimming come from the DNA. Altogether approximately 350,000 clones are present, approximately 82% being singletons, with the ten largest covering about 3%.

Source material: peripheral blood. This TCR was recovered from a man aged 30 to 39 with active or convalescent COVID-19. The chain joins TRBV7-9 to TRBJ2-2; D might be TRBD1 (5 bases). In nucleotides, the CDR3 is TGTGCCAGCAGCCGTCTGGGGCTAAACACCGGGGAGCTGTTTTTT. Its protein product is CASSRLGLNTGELFF.